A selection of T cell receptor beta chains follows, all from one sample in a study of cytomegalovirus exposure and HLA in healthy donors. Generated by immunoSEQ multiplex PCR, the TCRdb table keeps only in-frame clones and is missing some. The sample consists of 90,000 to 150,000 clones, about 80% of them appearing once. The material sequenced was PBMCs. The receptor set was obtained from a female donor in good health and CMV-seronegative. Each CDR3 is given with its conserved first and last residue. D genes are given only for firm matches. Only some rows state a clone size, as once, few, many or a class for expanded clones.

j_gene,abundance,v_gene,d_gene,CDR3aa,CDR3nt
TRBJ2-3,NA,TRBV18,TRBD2,CASSPLAGATDTQYF,TGTGCCAGCTCACCCCTAGCGGGGGCGACAGATACGCAGTATTTT
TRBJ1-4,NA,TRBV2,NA,CASSLNRAWEKLFF,TGTGCCAGCAGTCTAAACAGGGCATGGGAAAAACTGTTTTTT
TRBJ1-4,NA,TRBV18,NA,CASSPRQPGNEKLFF,TGTGCCAGCTCACCAAGACAGCCTGGTAATGAAAAACTGTTTTTT
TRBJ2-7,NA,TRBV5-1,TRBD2,CASSGGLARNRYEQYF,TGCGCCAGCAGCGGGGGACTAGCTCGGAACCGCTACGAGCAGTACTTC
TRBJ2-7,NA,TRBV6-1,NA,CAGSPGGEAYEQYF,TGTGCCGGTTCGCCGGGGGGCGAAGCCTACGAGCAGTACTTC
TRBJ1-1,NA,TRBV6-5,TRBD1,CASSSQGWDEAFF,TGTGCCAGCAGCTCACAGGGGTGGGATGAAGCTTTCTTT
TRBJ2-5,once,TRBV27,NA,CASSFLRGGEAQYF,TGTGCCAGCAGTTTTCTCCGGGGCGGGGAGGCCCAGTACTTC
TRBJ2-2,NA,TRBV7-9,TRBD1,CASSARDRDGELFF,TGTGCCAGCAGCGCCCGGGACAGGGACGGGGAGCTGTTTTTT
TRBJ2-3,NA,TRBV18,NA,CASSRDNTDTQYF,TGTGCCAGCTCACGCGACAACACAGATACGCAGTATTTT
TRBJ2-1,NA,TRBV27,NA,CASSLKPDTSSYNEQFF,TGTGCCAGCAGTCTCAAGCCAGACACGAGCTCCTACAATGAGCAGTTCTTC
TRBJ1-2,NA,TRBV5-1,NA,CASRLYPDGRRTNYGYTF,TGCGCCAGCAGGCTGTACCCAGACGGAAGGAGGACTAACTATGGCTACACCTTC
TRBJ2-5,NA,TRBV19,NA,CASRGGSVETQYF,TGTGCCAGTAGAGGGGGTAGCGTTGAGACCCAGTACTTC
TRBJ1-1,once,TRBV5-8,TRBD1,CASREGQGVNTEAFF,TGTGCCAGCAGGGAGGGACAGGGTGTGAACACTGAAGCTTTCTTT
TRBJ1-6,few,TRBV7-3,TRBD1,CASSLTGTGGSPLHF,TGTGCCAGCAGCTTAACCGGGACAGGGGGATCACCCCTCCACTTT
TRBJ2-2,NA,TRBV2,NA,CASSEVRGGTGELFF,TGTGCCAGCAGTGAAGTCCGGGGTGGGACCGGGGAGCTGTTTTTT